This T cell receptor (beta chain) was observed in a study of Ad26.COV2.S vaccination and SARS-CoV-2 variants. In regard to this clone: Its specificity is unknown.

After removal of 1 base from V and 6 bases from J, the junction contained 5 bases not matched to a gene. The V gene's germline CDR1 is MGHRA and CDR2 YSYEKL. There are 14 residues in the CDR3. Data came from immunoSEQ multiplex PCR; TCRdb stores just in-frame clones and leaves some out. Among around 45,000 clones listed, around 83% were seen once. The study, taken as a whole, reports: People who got the vaccine or the placebo had similar non-spike TCR breadth. Vaccine recipients surpassed placebo recipients in spike-specific TCR breadth. Overall T cell responses may have been underestimated by the analyses of TCR breadth and depth.

The sample here was peripheral blood, taken after recovery from COVID-19. This receptor was taken from a human donor who had recovered from COVID-19. The J gene is TRBJ1-2, the V gene TRBV4-1; 7 nucleotides match TRBD1. The CDR3 loop reads CASSQGQTGNGYTF. The CDR3 DNA follows: TGCGCCAGCAGCCAAGGGCAGACAGGGAATGGCTACACCTTC.